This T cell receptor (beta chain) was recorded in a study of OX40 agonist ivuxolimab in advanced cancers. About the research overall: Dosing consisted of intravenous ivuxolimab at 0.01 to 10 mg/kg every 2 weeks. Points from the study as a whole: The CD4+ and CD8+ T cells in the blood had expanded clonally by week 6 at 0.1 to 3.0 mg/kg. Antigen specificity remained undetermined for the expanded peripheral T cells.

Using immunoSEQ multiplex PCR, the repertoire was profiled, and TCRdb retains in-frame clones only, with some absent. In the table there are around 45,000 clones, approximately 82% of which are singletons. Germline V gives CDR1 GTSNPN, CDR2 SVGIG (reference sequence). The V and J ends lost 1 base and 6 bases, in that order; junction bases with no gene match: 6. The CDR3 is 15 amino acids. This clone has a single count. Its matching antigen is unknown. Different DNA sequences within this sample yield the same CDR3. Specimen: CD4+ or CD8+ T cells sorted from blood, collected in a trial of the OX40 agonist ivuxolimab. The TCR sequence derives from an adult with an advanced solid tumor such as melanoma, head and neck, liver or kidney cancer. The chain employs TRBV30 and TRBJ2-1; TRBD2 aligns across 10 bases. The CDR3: CAWSGGAGGVNEQFF. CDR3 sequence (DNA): TGTGCCTGGAGTGGTGGAGCGGGGGGGGTCAATGAGCAGTTCTTC.